This T cell receptor (beta chain) was captured by sequencing in a study of blood T cell repertoires in COVID-19. The V gene end was trimmed by 5 bases and the J gene end by 8 bases; junction bases not matched to a gene: 6. Germline-derived CDR1 and CDR2 are SGHTA and FQGNSA. The CDR3 has 14 amino acids. The repertoire was sequenced with immunoSEQ multiplex PCR; TCRdb's copy has only in-frame clones and lacks some. The sample shows roughly 200,000 clones, around 80% of them seen only once. The specimen sequenced was peripheral blood. The gene calls are TRBV7-2 and TRBJ1-4; 9 nucleotides align to TRBD1. The receptor was isolated from an elderly woman with active or convalescent COVID-19. As DNA, the CDR3 is TGTGCCAGCAGCCCGGACAGGGGTGACGAAAAACTGTTTTTT. It specifies CASSPDRGDEKLFF.